These 14 T cell receptor beta chains came from one sample sequenced in a study of cytomegalovirus exposure and HLA in healthy donors (dated by TCRdb to the late 2010s). Library method: the immunoSEQ multiplex PCR assay. TCRdb limited this immuneACCESS table to in-frame rearrangements with V and J called. A share of clones is missing; checked studies link under half to unresolved V genes, and the rest is unexplained. The sample contains approximately 200,000 clones, approximately 80% of them found a single time. The leading ten clones occupy about 7% of the sample. The material sequenced was PBMCs. These receptors were collected from a man between 18 and 29 years old in good health and CMV-seropositive.

This chain connects TRBV5-1 to TRBJ1-2; D uncertain. The CDR3 is made up of 15 amino acids. Germline loops: CDR1 SGHRS, CDR2 YFSETQ. Trimming cost V 0 bases and J 0 bases, with 9 bases left between them. CDR3 sequence reads: CASSLAAVTNYGYTF. In DNA, the CDR3 is TGCGCCAGCAGCTTGGCCGCAGTTACTAACTATGGCTACACCTTC.

The chain has TRBV2 and TRBJ2-2; 10 nucleotides line up with TRBD1. Trimming cost V 6 bases and J 7 bases; bases outside gene matches: 8. This CDR3 has 15 residues. The germline gives CDR1 SNHLY, CDR2 FYNNEI. CDR3 in DNA: TGTGCCAGCAGGAGCTCGGACAGGGGGGGCGGGGAGCTGTTTTTT. Translating gives CASRSSDRGGGELFF.

This sequence joins TRBV5-1 and TRBJ2-7; TRBD2 aligns across 7 bases. There are 18 residues in the CDR3. Trimming removed 6 bases from V and 2 bases from J; junction bases left unmatched: 20. Per germline, CDR1 SGHRS and CDR2 YFSETQ. CDR3: CASTVLGGRGEATYEQYF. CDR3 nucleotides: TGCGCCAGCACCGTTCTGGGCGGACGGGGGGAGGCTACCTACGAGCAGTACTTC.

This clone was detected only a few times. This CDR3 reads CASSLTSGRNRELFF. CDR3 nucleotide sequence: TGTGCCAGCAGCTTAACTAGCGGGAGAAACAGGGAGCTGTTTTTT. The rearrangement joins TRBV9 to TRBJ2-2, with 11 bases matching TRBD2. The CDR3 spans 15 residues. The V gene's germline CDR1 is SGDLS and CDR2 YYNGEE. Trimming cost V 4 bases and J 9 bases; bases outside gene matches: 8.

The chain carries TRBV7-2 and TRBJ1-2, with D perhaps TRBD1 (6 bases). V was pared by 1 base and J by 0 bases, with 12 bases between. From germline, CDR1 is SGHTA and CDR2 FQGNSA. The CDR3 extends over 16 amino acids. DNA of the CDR3: TGTGCCAGCAGCTTAGGGGGGGGCAGGACTAACTATGGCTACACCTTC. It specifies CASSLGGGRTNYGYTF. The full variable domain, completed using reference TRBV7-2 and TRBJ1-2, is GAGVSQSPSNKVTEKGKDVELRCDPISGHTALYWYRQSLGQGLEFLIYFQGNSAPDKSGLPSDRFSAERTGGSVSTLTIQRTQQEDSAVYLCASSLGGGRTNYGYTFGSGTRLTVV.

The chain uses TRBV7-9 and TRBJ1-5; the D gene is possibly TRBD1 (6 bases). Trimming left V 5 bases short and J 0 bases short, with 8 bases between. Germline-derived CDR1 and CDR2 are SEHNR and FQNEAQ (reference sequence). The CDR3 is made up of 14 amino acids. The CDR3 DNA follows: TGTGCCAGCAGCCGGGACATTAGCAATCAGCCCCAGCATTTT. It specifies CASSRDISNQPQHF.

The V and J genes are TRBV30 and TRBJ2-3; TRBD2 matches 9 bases. Germline loops: CDR1 GTSNPN, CDR2 SVGIG (reference sequence). This CDR3 has 13 amino acids. Germline trimming cut 3 bases from V and 6 bases from J; bases unmatched to any gene: 4. The CDR3, as DNA: TGTGCCTGGAGAGCGGGGGGCATCGATACGCAGTATTTT. Residues: CAWRAGGIDTQYF.

This clone came up a few times. The V call is TRBV5-1, the J call TRBJ1-4; D unresolved. This CDR3 comprises 13 residues. The germline gives CDR1 SGHRS, CDR2 YFSETQ. Trimming left V 1 base short and J 4 bases short, with 5 bases between. The CDR3 here is CASSLTYNEKLFF. The CDR3 DNA reads TGCGCCAGCAGCTTGACTTATAATGAAAAACTGTTTTTT. Full variable domain (missing parts from reference TRBV5-1 and TRBJ1-4): KAGVTQTPRYLIKTRGQQVTLSCSPISGHRSVSWYQQTPGQGLQFLFEYFSETQRNKGNFPGRFSGRQFSNSRSEMNVSTLELGDSALYLCASSLTYNEKLFFGSGTQLSVL.

The J gene is TRBJ2-3, the V gene TRBV6-5; tentatively, D is TRBD1 (5 bases). Germline CDR1 is MNHEY and CDR2 is SVGAGI. V shed 8 bases and J shed 1 base, with 13 bases lying between them. This CDR3 region has 14 residues. In DNA form, the CDR3 reads TGTGCCAGCCAAAGGGGATCACGCACAGATACGCAGTATTTT. It specifies CASQRGSRTDTQYF.

This chain connects TRBV10-3 to TRBJ2-7, with 7 bases aligning to TRBD1. This CDR3 spans 15 amino acids. With V trimmed by 10 bases and J by 1 base, 13 bases remained unmatched. Germline loops: CDR1 ENHRY, CDR2 SYGVKD. CDR3 sequence reads: CATFRGTHNSYEQYF. CDR3 bases: TGTGCCACTTTCAGGGGGACCCATAATTCCTACGAGCAGTACTTC.

The chain uses TRBV30 and TRBJ2-3; 8 positions agree with TRBD2. Trimming took 6 bases from V and 4 from J; bases not matched to a gene: 3. The CDR3 sequence is 12 residues long. Germline V gene data show CDR1 as GTSNPN and CDR2 as SVGIG (reference sequence). In nucleotides, the CDR3 is TGTGCCTGTAAGACTAGCGCAGATACGCAGTATTTT. Encoded protein: CACKTSADTQYF.

The chain is built from TRBV5-1 and TRBJ2-3, with 10 bases aligning to TRBD2. Trimming removed 2 bases from V and 6 bases from J; junction bases left unmatched: 9. Germline V CDR1 and CDR2: SGHRS, YFSETQ. The CDR3 is 16 residues long. As DNA, the CDR3 is TGCGCCAGCAGCTTAAGTTTAGCGGGAGGCTCGGATACGCAGTATTTT. Protein sequence: CASSLSLAGGSDTQYF.

The rearrangement uses TRBV20-1 and TRBJ2-5, with TRBD2 identical over 8 bases. This CDR3 contains 11 residues. The J segment lost 5 bases and the V segment lost 6 bases, leaving 2 bases of the junction unmatched. Germline V gene sequence: CDR1 DFQATT, CDR2 SNEGSKA (reference sequence). This chain's CDR3 is CSAGGGETQYF. For the CDR3, the DNA is TGCAGTGCCGGGGGGGGTGAGACCCAGTACTTC.

The chain employs TRBV2 and TRBJ2-1; 9 bases agree with TRBD2. This CDR3 is 18 amino acids long. The V and J ends lost 0 bases and 8 bases, in that order; junction bases with no gene match: 14. Germline V gene lookup returns CDR1 SNHLY and CDR2 FYNNEI. Written as DNA, the CDR3 is TGTGCCAGCAGTGAAGCTAGCGGGAGAAAGGGCCCTTTGGATGAGCAGTTCTTC. This gives the protein CASSEASGRKGPLDEQFF.